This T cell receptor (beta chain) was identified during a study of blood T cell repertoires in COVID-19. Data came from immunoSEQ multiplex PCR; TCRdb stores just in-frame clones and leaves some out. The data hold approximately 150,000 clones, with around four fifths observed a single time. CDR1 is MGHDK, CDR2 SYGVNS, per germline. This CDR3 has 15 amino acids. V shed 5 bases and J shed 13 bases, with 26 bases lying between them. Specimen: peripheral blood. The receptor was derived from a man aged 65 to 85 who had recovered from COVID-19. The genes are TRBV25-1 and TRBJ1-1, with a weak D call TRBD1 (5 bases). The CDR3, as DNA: TGTGCCAGCAGTCCGCCGAGCGGGGGACGCCTTGGGAGTTTCTTT. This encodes CASSPPSGGRLGSFF. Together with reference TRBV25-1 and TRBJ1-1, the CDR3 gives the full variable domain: EADIYQTPRYLVIGTGKKITLECSQTMGHDKMYWYQQDPGMELHLIHYSYGVNSTEKGDLSSESTVSRIRTEHFPLTLESARPSHTSQYLCASSPPSGGRLGSFFGQGTRLTVV.